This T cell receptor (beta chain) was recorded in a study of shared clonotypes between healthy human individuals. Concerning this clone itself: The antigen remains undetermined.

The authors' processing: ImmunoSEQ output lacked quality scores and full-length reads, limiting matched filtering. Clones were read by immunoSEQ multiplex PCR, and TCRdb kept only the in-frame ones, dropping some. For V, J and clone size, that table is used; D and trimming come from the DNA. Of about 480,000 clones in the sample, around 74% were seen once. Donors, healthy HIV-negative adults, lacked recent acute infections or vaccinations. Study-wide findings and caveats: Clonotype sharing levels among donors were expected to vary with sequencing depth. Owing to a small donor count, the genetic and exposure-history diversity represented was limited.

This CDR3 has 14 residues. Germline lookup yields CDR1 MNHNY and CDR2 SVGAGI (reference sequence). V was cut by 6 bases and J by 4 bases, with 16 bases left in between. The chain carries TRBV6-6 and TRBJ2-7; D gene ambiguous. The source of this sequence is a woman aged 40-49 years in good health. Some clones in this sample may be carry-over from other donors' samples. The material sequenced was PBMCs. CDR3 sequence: CASRPPGLSYEQYF. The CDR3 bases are TGTGCCAGCAGGCCCCCCGGGCTAAGTTACGAGCAGTACTTC.